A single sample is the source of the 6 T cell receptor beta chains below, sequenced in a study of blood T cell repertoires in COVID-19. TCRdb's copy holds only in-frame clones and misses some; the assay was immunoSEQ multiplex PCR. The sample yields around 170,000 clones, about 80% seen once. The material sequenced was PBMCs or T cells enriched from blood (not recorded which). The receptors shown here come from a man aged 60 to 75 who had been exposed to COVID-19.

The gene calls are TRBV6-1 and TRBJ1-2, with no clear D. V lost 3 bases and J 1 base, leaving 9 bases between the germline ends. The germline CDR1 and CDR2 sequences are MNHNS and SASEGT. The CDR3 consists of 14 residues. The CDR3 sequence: CASSEEGSNYGYTF. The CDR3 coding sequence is TGTGCCAGCAGTGAGGAAGGGAGTAACTATGGCTACACCTTC.

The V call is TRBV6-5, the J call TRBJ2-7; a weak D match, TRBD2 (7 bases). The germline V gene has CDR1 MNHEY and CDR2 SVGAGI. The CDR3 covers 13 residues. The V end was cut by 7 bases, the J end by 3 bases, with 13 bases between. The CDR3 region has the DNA TGTGCCAGCAAACGGGGGGCTCTCTACGAGCAGTACTTC. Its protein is CASKRGALYEQYF.

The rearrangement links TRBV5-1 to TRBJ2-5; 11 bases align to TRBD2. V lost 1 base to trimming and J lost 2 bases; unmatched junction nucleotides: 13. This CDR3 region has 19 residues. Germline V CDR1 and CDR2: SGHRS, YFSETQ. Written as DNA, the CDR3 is TGCGCCAGCAGCTTGAGACTTAGCGGGAGGGCTGTGCTTCAAGAGACCCAGTACTTC. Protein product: CASSLRLSGRAVLQETQYF.

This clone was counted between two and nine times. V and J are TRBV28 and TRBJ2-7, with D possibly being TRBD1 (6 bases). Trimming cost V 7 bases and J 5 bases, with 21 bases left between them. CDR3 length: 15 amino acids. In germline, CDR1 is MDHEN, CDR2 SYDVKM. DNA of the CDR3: TGTGCCAGCAATCCTACAGGGCAACGGAGAAACGAGCAGTACTTC. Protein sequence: CASNPTGQRRNEQYF.

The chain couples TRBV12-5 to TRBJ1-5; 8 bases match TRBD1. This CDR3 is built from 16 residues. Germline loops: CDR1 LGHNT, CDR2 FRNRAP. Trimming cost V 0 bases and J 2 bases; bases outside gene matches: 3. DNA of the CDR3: TGTGCTAGTGGTTTGGTTACGACAGGGGGCAATCAGCCCCAGCATTTT. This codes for CASGLVTTGGNQPQHF.

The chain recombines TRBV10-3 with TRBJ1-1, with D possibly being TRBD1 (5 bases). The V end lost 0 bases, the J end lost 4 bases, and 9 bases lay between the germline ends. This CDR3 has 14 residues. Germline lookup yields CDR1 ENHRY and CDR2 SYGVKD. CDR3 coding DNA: TGTGCCATCAGTGAGTCGGGGGGGATCACTGAAGCTTTCTTT. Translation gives CAISESGGITEAFF.